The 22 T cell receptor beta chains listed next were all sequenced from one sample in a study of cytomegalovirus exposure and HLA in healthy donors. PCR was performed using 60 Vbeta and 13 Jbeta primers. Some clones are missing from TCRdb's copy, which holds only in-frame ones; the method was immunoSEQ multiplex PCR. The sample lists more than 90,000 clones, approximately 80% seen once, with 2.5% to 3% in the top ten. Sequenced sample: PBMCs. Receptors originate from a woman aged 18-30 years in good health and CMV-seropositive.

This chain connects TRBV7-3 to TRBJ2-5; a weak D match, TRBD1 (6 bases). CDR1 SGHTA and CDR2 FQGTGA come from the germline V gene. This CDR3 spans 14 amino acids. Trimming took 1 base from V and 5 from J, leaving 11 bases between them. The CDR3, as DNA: TGTGCCAGCAGCTTAATGGCAGGGGACGAGACCCAGTACTTC. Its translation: CASSLMAGDETQYF.

Written as DNA, the CDR3 is TGTGCCAGCAGCCCTAGCGGGGTCAGTTACGAGCAGTACTTC. This gives the protein CASSPSGVSYEQYF. J is TRBJ2-7 and V is TRBV5-4; 9 bases are shared with TRBD2. V shed 4 bases and J 4 bases; nucleotides not matched to a gene: 6. The CDR3 runs to 14 residues. Germline CDR1 SGHNT, CDR2 YYREEE (reference sequence).

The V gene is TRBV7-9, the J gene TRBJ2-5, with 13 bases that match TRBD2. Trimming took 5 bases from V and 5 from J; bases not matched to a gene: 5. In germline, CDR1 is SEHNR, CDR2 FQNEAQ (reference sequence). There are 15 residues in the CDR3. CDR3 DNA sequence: TGTGCCAGCAGCCAAGGACTAGCGGGAGTGGAGACCCAGTACTTC. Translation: CASSQGLAGVETQYF.

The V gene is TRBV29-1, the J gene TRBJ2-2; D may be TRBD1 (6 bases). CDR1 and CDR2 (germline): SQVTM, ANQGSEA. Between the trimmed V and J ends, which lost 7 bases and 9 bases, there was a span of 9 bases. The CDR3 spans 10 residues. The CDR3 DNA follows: TGCAGCGCCGACAGGAGGGAGCTGTTTTTT. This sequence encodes CSADRRELFF.

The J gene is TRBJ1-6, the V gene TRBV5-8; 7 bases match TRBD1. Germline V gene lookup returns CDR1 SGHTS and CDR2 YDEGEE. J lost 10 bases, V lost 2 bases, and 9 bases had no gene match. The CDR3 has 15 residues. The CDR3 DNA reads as TGTGCCAGCAGCTTTCGACAGGGCCGGAGGTCACCCCTCCACTTT. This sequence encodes CASSFRQGRRSPLHF.

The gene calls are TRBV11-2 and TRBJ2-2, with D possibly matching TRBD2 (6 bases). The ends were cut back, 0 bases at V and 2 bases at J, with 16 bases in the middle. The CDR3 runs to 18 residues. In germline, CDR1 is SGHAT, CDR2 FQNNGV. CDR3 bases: TGTGCCAGCAGCTTAGATCGGATTCGGGACTTTAACACCGGGGAGCTGTTTTTT. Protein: CASSLDRIRDFNTGELFF.

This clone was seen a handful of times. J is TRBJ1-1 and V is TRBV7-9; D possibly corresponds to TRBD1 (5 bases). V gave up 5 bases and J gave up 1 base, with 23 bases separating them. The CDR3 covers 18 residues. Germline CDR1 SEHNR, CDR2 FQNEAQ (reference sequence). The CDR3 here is CASSPPWQGRFPNTEAFF. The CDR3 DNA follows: TGTGCCAGCAGCCCACCGTGGCAGGGCCGTTTTCCGAACACTGAAGCTTTCTTT.

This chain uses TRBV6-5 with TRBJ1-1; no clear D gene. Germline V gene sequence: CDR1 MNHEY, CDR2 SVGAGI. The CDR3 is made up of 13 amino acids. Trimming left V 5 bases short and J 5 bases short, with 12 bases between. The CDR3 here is CASSPRMGTEAFF. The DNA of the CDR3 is TGTGCCAGCAGTCCGAGGATGGGTACTGAAGCTTTCTTT.

The CDR3 bases are TGTGCCAGCAGTTTAGCGGGAGCGTACAATGAGCAGTTCTTC. It yields the protein CASSLAGAYNEQFF. The chain has TRBV2 and TRBJ2-1; 9 bases agree with TRBD2. Looked up from germline, CDR1 is SNHLY and CDR2 is FYNNEI. The J segment lost 4 bases and the V segment lost 5 bases, leaving 3 bases of the junction unmatched. The CDR3 length is 14 residues. Using reference TRBV2 and TRBJ2-1 for the parts outside the CDR3, the full variable domain is EPEVTQTPSHQVTQMGQEVILRCVPISNHLYFYWYRQILGQKVEFLVSFYNNEISEKSEIFDDQFSVERPDGSNFTLKIRSTKLEDSAMYFCASSLAGAYNEQFFGPGTRLTVL.

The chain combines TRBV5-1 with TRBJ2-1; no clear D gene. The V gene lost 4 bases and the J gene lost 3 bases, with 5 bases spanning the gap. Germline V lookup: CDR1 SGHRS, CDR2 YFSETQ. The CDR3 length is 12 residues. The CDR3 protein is CASSVNYNEQFF. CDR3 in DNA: TGCGCCAGCAGCGTCAACTACAATGAGCAGTTCTTC.

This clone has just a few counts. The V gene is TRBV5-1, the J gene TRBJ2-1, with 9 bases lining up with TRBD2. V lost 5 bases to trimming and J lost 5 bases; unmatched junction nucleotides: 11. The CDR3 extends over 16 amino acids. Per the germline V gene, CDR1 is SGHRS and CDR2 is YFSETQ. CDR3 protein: CASSSVTSGRNNEQFF. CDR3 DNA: TGCGCCAGCAGTTCCGTGACTAGCGGAAGAAACAATGAGCAGTTCTTC.

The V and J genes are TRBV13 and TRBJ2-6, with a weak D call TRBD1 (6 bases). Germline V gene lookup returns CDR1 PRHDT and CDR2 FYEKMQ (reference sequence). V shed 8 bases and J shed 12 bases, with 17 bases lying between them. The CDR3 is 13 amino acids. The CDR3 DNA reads TGTGCCAGCGTCCTTACAGGGAGAGGCGTCCTGACTTTC. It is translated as CASVLTGRGVLTF.

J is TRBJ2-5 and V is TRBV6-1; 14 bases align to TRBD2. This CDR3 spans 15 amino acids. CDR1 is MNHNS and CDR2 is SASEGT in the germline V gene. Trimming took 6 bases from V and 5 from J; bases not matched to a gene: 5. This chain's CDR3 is CASRRLAGGPETQYF. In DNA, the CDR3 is TGTGCCAGCAGGAGACTAGCGGGAGGGCCGGAGACCCAGTACTTC.

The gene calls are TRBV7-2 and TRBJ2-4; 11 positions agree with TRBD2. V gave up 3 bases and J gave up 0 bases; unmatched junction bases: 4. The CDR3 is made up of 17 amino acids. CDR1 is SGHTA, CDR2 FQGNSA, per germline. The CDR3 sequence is CASSLGLAELAKNIQYF. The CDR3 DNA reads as TGTGCCAGCAGCTTGGGACTAGCGGAGCTAGCCAAAAACATTCAGTACTTC.

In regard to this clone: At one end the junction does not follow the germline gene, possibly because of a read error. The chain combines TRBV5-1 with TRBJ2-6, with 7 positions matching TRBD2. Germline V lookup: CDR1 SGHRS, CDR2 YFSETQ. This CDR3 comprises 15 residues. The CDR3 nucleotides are TGCGCCAGTAGCTGGACTAGCTCTGGGGCCAACGTCCTGACTTTC. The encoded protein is CASSWTSSGANVLTF.

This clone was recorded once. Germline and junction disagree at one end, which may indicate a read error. CDR3 sequence (DNA): TGTGCCATCAGCTCAAACCGGATTCTAGCGGGAGGGCATGGGGAGCAGTACTTC. Translation: CAISSNRILAGGHGEQYF. The chain links TRBV7-9 to TRBJ2-7, with 12 positions matching TRBD2. Germline-derived CDR1 and CDR2 are SEHNR and FQNEAQ (reference sequence). The CDR3 runs to 18 residues.

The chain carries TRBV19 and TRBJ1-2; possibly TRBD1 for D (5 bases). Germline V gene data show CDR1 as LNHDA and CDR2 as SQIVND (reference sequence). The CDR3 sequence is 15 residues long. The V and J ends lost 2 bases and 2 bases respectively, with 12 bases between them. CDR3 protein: CASSIRQTENYGYTF. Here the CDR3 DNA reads TGTGCCAGTAGTATACGCCAGACAGAGAACTATGGCTACACCTTC.

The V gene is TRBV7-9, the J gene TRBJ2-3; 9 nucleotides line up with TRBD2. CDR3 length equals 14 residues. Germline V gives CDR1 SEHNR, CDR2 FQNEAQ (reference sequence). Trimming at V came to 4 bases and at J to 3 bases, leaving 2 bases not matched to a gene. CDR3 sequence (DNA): TGTGCCAGCAGCTCCGGACTAGCGACAGATACGCAGTATTTT. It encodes CASSSGLATDTQYF.

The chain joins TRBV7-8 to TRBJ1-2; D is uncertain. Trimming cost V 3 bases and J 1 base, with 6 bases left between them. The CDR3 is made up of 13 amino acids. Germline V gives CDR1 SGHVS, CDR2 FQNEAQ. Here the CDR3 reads CASSLSLNYGYTF. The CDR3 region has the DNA TGTGCCAGCAGCTTGAGCCTTAACTATGGCTACACCTTC.

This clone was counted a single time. The CDR3 region has the DNA TGTGCCAGCAGCCTGCAGGGCGAGACTAATGAAAAACTGTTTTTT. It yields the protein CASSLQGETNEKLFF. The V call is TRBV7-3, the J call TRBJ1-4, with D possibly matching TRBD1 (5 bases). Germline-derived CDR1 and CDR2 are SGHTA and FQGTGA. This CDR3 spans 15 amino acids. V shed 5 bases and J shed 2 bases, with 12 bases lying between them. Drawing the rest from reference TRBV7-3 and TRBJ1-4, the complete variable domain is GAGVSQTPSNKVTEKGKYVELRCDPISGHTALYWYRQSLGQGPEFLIYFQGTGAADDSGLPNDRFFAVRPEGSVSTLKIQRTERGDSAVYLCASSLQGETNEKLFFGSGTQLSVL.

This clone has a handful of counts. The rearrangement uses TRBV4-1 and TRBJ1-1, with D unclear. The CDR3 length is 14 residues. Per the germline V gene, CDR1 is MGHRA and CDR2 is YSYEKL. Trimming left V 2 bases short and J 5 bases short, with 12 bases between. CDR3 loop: CASSQYGGETEAFF. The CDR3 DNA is TGCGCCAGCAGCCAATATGGCGGTGAGACTGAAGCTTTCTTT.

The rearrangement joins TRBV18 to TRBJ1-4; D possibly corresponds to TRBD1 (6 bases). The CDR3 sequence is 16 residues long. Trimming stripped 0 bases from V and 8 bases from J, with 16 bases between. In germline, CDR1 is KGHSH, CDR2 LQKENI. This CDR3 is CASSPPGGGQGEKLFF. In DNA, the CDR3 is TGTGCCAGCTCACCACCGGGAGGGGGGCAAGGAGAAAAACTGTTTTTT.